These 4 T cell receptor beta chains share one sample of origin, sequenced in a study of cytomegalovirus exposure and HLA in healthy donors. Amplification used 60 Vbeta primers and 13 Jbeta primers. TCRdb keeps only in-frame clones here, not all; method: immunoSEQ multiplex PCR. The sample includes about 130,000 clones, approximately 83% of them seen just once. Source material: PBMCs. These receptor sequences come from a girl aged 2-10 years in good health and CMV-seronegative.

The chain carries TRBV5-4 and TRBJ2-3, with 10 bases identical to TRBD2. The CDR3 length is 16 residues. Germline V lookup: CDR1 SGHNT, CDR2 YYREEE (reference sequence). Germline trimming cut 4 bases from V and 2 bases from J; bases unmatched to any gene: 7. In DNA, the CDR3 is TGTGCCAGCAGCACAGGACTAGCGGAAGACACAGATACGCAGTATTTT. Its protein product is CASSTGLAEDTDTQYF. Variable domain in full (rest from reference TRBV5-4 and TRBJ2-3): ETGVTQSPTHLIKTRGQQVTLRCSSQSGHNTVSWYQQALGQGPQFIFQYYREEENGRGNFPPRFSGLQFPNYSSELNVNALELDDSALYLCASSTGLAEDTDTQYFGPGTRLTVL.

This clone has only one observation. This chain joins TRBV11-2 and TRBJ2-5; unclear D gene. The germline V gene encodes CDR1 SGHAT and CDR2 FQNNGV. V gave up 5 bases and J gave up 5 bases, with 6 bases separating them. The CDR3 is 11 amino acids. The CDR3 coding sequence is TGTGCCAGCAGCCGCGGCGAGACCCAGTACTTC. Protein product: CASSRGETQYF.

The chain combines TRBV5-4 with TRBJ1-1; the match to TRBD1 covers 7 bases. The V segment lost 4 bases and the J segment 3 bases; nucleotides outside the gene matches: 9. The germline V gene encodes CDR1 SGHNT and CDR2 YYREEE (reference sequence). There are 15 residues in the CDR3. DNA of the CDR3: TGTGCCAGCAGCCGAAAACAGGGGTTCGACACTGAAGCTTTCTTT. The encoded protein is CASSRKQGFDTEAFF.

The V gene is TRBV18, the J gene TRBJ2-5, with a possible D match to TRBD1 (6 bases). Germline values: CDR1 KGHSH, CDR2 LQKENI. V was shortened by 3 bases and J by 3 bases, with 11 bases between the two germline ends. The CDR3 runs to 14 residues. DNA of the CDR3: TGTGCCAGCTCACCCTCAGGGGTAGAAGAGACCCAGTACTTC. Its translation is CASSPSGVEETQYF.